One sample yielded the 11 T cell receptor beta chains listed below, sequenced in a study of blood T cell repertoires in COVID-19 (dated by TCRdb to 2020 to 2021). Library preparation employed the immunoSEQ multiplex PCR assay. TCRdb retrieved this table from immuneACCESS and kept in-frame rearrangements only. Not all clones are present; in checked studies, unresolved V genes account for under half, and no reason is known for the remainder. The sample contains 150,000 to 180,000 clones, approximately 73% of them found a single time. Approximately 3.7% of the sample comes from the top ten. Sequencing input: peripheral blood. These receptors were collected from an elderly woman with acute or convalescent COVID-19.

The chain recombines TRBV19 with TRBJ1-6, with D unclear. Germline lookup yields CDR1 LNHDA and CDR2 SQIVND (reference sequence). V was pared by 3 bases and J by 7 bases, with 10 bases between. The CDR3 has 14 residues. CDR3 coding DNA: TGTGCCAGTAGTATCAGTTGGGCAAATTCACCCCTCCACTTT. Its translation is CASSISWANSPLHF.

The chain combines TRBV19 with TRBJ1-4; D gene unclear. The CDR3 loop spans 12 amino acids. V was trimmed by 7 bases and J by 8 bases, leaving 11 bases between them. CDR1 is LNHDA and CDR2 is SQIVND in the germline V gene (reference sequence). The CDR3 DNA is TGTGCCAGTAAAGCGGAGGGCGAAAAACTGTTTTTT. Protein sequence: CASKAEGEKLFF.

The chain has TRBV12-3 or TRBV12-4 and TRBJ1-6; D unclear. The V gene lost 3 bases and the J gene lost 6 bases, with 3 bases spanning the gap. CDR3 length: 12 residues. In DNA, the CDR3 is TGTGCCAGCAGTTTCGGTAATTCACCCCTCCACTTT. Amino acid sequence: CASSFGNSPLHF.

V is TRBV10-2 and J is TRBJ2-7; 8 bases fit TRBD1. The CDR3 runs to 16 residues. Germline trimming cut 4 bases from V and 5 bases from J; bases unmatched to any gene: 13. Germline CDR1 reads WSHSY; CDR2 reads SAAADI. The CDR3 coding sequence is TGCGCCAGCAGTGGGGGGCTCCGCTCAGGGGGCAACGAGCAGTACTTC. Amino acid sequence: CASSGGLRSGGNEQYF.

The chain uses TRBV7-2 and TRBJ2-3, with unresolved D. V was pared by 5 bases and J by 5 bases, with 8 bases between. This CDR3 contains 12 residues. From germline, CDR1 is SGHTA and CDR2 FQGNSA. CDR3: CASSQSGDTQYF. CDR3 nucleotide sequence: TGTGCCAGCAGCCAGTCGGGAGATACGCAGTATTTT. Filled out from reference TRBV7-2 and TRBJ2-3, the complete variable domain reads GAGVSQSPSNKVTEKGKDVELRCDPISGHTALYWYRQSLGQGLEFLIYFQGNSAPDKSGLPSDRFSAERTGGSVSTLTIQRTQQEDSAVYLCASSQSGDTQYFGPGTRLTVL.

The genes are TRBV3-1 (or the pseudogene TRBV3-2) and TRBJ2-1; 8 bases align to TRBD1. The trim removed 0 bases at V and 2 bases at J, leaving 3 bases unmatched. The germline CDR1 and CDR2 sequences are LGHDT and YNNKEL (reference sequence). The CDR3 totals 16 residues. Here the CDR3 reads CASSQEAGGAYNEQFF. The CDR3 coding sequence is TGTGCCAGCAGCCAAGAAGCAGGGGGCGCCTACAATGAGCAGTTCTTC.

This clone was found a few times. The chain joins TRBV7-2 to TRBJ2-3; 12 positions agree with TRBD2. This CDR3 spans 16 amino acids. Trimming removed 5 bases from V and 5 bases from J; junction bases left unmatched: 8. The germline V gene has CDR1 SGHTA and CDR2 FQGNSA. The CDR3 spells CASSPRLAGAGDTQYF. CDR3 nucleotide sequence: TGTGCCAGCAGCCCTCGACTAGCGGGAGCTGGAGATACGCAGTATTTT.

In DNA form, the CDR3 reads TGTGCCTGGAGTGCCCCCGGGACAACTTATGGGTCCTATAATTCACCCCTCCACTTT. This codes for CAWSAPGTTYGSYNSPLHF. This chain connects TRBV30 to TRBJ1-6; TRBD1 might be the D (6 bases). Germline V lookup: CDR1 GTSNPN, CDR2 SVGIG (reference sequence). Deletions cut 1 base from V and 1 base from J, with 20 bases between. The CDR3 loop spans 19 amino acids.

This chain uses TRBV4-2 with TRBJ2-7, with 11 nucleotides matching TRBD2. The CDR3 is 15 residues long. J lost 0 bases, V lost 2 bases, and 0 bases had no gene match. Germline V gene lookup returns CDR1 LGHNA and CDR2 YNFKEQ. The CDR3 spells CASSQTSGSSYEQYF. In DNA, the CDR3 is TGTGCCAGCAGCCAAACTAGCGGGAGCTCCTACGAGCAGTACTTC.

In regard to this clone: A junction boundary mismatches the germline segment, possibly from a read error. V and J are TRBV7-2 and TRBJ1-1; 9 nucleotides line up with TRBD1. Germline V gives CDR1 SGHTA, CDR2 FQGNSA. This CDR3 region has 15 residues. The CDR3 DNA is TGTGCCAGCAGTTTAGCCGGGACAGGGAAGGGTCAAGCTTTCTTT. This translates into CASSLAGTGKGQAFF.

The chain combines TRBV6-5 with TRBJ1-2; 8 nucleotides agree with TRBD1. The CDR3 is 14 amino acids. After removal of 6 bases from V and 5 bases from J, the junction contained 8 bases not matched to a gene. The germline V gene has CDR1 MNHEY and CDR2 SVGAGI. The CDR3 is CASSGQGGLYGYTF. In DNA form, the CDR3 reads TGTGCCAGCAGCGGACAGGGAGGTTTATATGGCTACACCTTC.